This TCR beta chain was sequenced during a study of CD8 T cells in ankylosing spondylitis listed by TCRdb under 2017. Concerning the study at large: The study set out to find disease-linked TCR variants by profiling T cell receptor beta repertoires in ankylosing spondylitis patients and healthy donors. The full study cohort was made up of about 24 ankylosing spondylitis patients and roughly 100 healthy donors. Peripheral blood was sampled, and synovial fluid was additionally collected from ankylosing spondylitis patients.

Including cysteine and phenylalanine, the CDR3 has 12 amino acids. Of all the DNA, just the CDR3 is kept, 36 bases in frame from base 1. Ends trimmed: V by 8 bases, J by 4 bases; bases unmatched to a gene: 3. This clonotype was detected only a few times. Its binding antigen is unknown. Base qualities are missing; no much larger clone stands one base away. Summary of the overall study and its limitations: The disease-linked clones had a CD8+ phenotype and were found at relatively low frequencies in peripheral blood. According to the report, matched synovial fluid samples from ankylosing spondylitis patients were significantly enriched for the disease-linked clones. Some TCR beta motif variants had previously been reported in synovial fluid and blood of reactive arthritis patients, which suggested common disease-initiation mechanisms. Blood from ankylosing spondylitis patients appeared to be characterized by a TCR beta motif composed of roughly eight highly homologous amino acid variants.

The run used an Illumina HiSeq 2500. TCR beta libraries were prepared by quantitative 5'-RACE with molecular barcodes. As for the original processing: Disease-linked TCR variants were identified with a new computational method built on a probabilistic model of VDJ rearrangement. In-frame beta chains were kept once TCRdb had trimmed the public reads at Q25 with fastp and called clones with MiXCR. Under each unique CDR3 protein, matching rows form one entry showing the most common genes and DNA. TCRdb's processing, not the authors' own work, is the source of the V and J calls. This sample gives some 840,000 distinct CDR3 sequences in total; roughly 12% of them show up just once. 0.51% of the sample comes from the top ten.

The rearrangement joined TRBV12-3 or TRBV12-4 to TRBJ2-5, and TRBD1 matches 8 of the central bases. The sequencing input was blood, either unsorted or a sorted T cell fraction (not recorded which). The sequence was collected from a male donor with ankylosing spondylitis. The DNA sequence is TGTGCCAGCTGCAGGGGGCGAGAGACCCAGTACTTC. Its coded protein is CASCRGRETQYF.